The rows below give T cell receptor beta chains drawn from one sample of a study of blood T cells in healthy people across ages. One entry per CDR3 protein, called by TCRdb with MiXCR from the 5' RACE reads. This sample has about 640,000 distinct CDR3 sequences, with under 70% found just once. Sequences were obtained from blood. The receptors stem from a man aged 60 to 75 in good health. Each CDR3 is given with its conserved first and last residue. The D gene is left open where the match is weak. Expanded clones get a size class; other rows say once, few or many, or leave the size out.

j_call: TRBJ1-2
clone_size: -
d_call: -
v_call: TRBV20-1
cdr3_aa: CSARVIYGYTF
cdr3_nt: TGCAGTGCTAGAGTCATCTACGGCTACACCTTC

j_call: TRBJ2-1
clone_size: -
d_call: -
v_call: TRBV6-5
cdr3_aa: CASSRSPYNEQFF
cdr3_nt: TGTGCCAGCAGTCGGTCCCCTTACAATGAGCAGTTCTTC

j_call: TRBJ1-2
clone_size: -
d_call: -
v_call: TRBV7-2
cdr3_aa: CASSVARGYGYTF
cdr3_nt: TGTGCCAGCAGCGTAGCCCGCGGCTATGGCTACACCTTC

j_call: TRBJ2-1
clone_size: many
d_call: TRBD1
v_call: TRBV15
cdr3_aa: CATGDSLVHEQFF
cdr3_nt: TGTGCCACCGGGGACAGTCTCGTACATGAGCAGTTCTTC

j_call: TRBJ2-7
clone_size: few
d_call: -
v_call: TRBV7-9
cdr3_aa: CASSPYGSGSSYEQYF
cdr3_nt: TGTGCCAGCAGTCCCTACGGCAGCGGAAGCTCCTACGAGCAGTACTTC

j_call: TRBJ2-5
clone_size: -
d_call: -
v_call: TRBV20-1
cdr3_aa: CSARVPGGQGTQYF
cdr3_nt: TGCAGTGCTAGAGTCCCCGGGGGCCAAGGGACCCAGTACTTC

j_call: TRBJ1-5
clone_size: -
d_call: -
v_call: TRBV6-6
cdr3_aa: CASSSPGRANQPQHF
cdr3_nt: TGTGCCAGCAGTTCCCCAGGGAGGGCCAATCAGCCCCAGCATTTT

j_call: TRBJ1-5
clone_size: -
d_call: -
v_call: TRBV20-1
cdr3_aa: CSARAGPQRQPQHF
cdr3_nt: TGCAGTGCTAGGGCCGGGCCTCAGAGACAGCCCCAGCATTTT

j_call: TRBJ1-2
clone_size: -
d_call: -
v_call: TRBV5-1
cdr3_aa: CASSLARQGGYGYTF
cdr3_nt: TGCGCCAGCAGCTTGGCCCGGCAGGGAGGATATGGCTACACCTTC

j_call: TRBJ2-2
clone_size: -
d_call: -
v_call: TRBV5-1
cdr3_aa: CASSPNWDTGELFF
cdr3_nt: TGCGCCAGCAGCCCTAATTGGGACACCGGGGAGCTGTTTTTT

j_call: TRBJ2-5
clone_size: few
d_call: TRBD1
v_call: TRBV20-1
cdr3_aa: CSAATGWRAETQYF
cdr3_nt: TGCAGTGCAGCGACAGGGTGGCGGGCAGAGACCCAGTACTTC

j_call: TRBJ2-7
clone_size: -
d_call: TRBD2
v_call: TRBV27
cdr3_aa: CASGFSGGSYEQYF
cdr3_nt: TGTGCCAGCGGATTTAGCGGGGGATCCTACGAGCAGTACTTC

j_call: TRBJ1-2
clone_size: -
d_call: TRBD1
v_call: TRBV5-1
cdr3_aa: CASSLAWTGGTRGYGYTF
cdr3_nt: TGCGCCAGCAGCTTGGCGTGGACAGGGGGGACCCGGGGATATGGCTACACCTTC

j_call: TRBJ2-1
clone_size: -
d_call: TRBD2
v_call: TRBV20-1
cdr3_aa: CSARAGTRLNNEQFF
cdr3_nt: TGCAGTGCCCGGGCCGGGACTAGACTCAACAATGAGCAGTTCTTC

j_call: TRBJ1-1
clone_size: -
d_call: -
v_call: TRBV20-1
cdr3_aa: CSARDLGVGTEAFF
cdr3_nt: TGCAGTGCTAGAGATCTCGGGGTTGGGACTGAAGCTTTCTTT

j_call: TRBJ2-5
clone_size: -
d_call: -
v_call: TRBV14
cdr3_aa: CASSRTRAAQETQYF
cdr3_nt: TGTGCCAGCAGCCGAACTCGGGCAGCCCAAGAGACCCAGTACTTC

j_call: TRBJ1-2
clone_size: -
d_call: -
v_call: TRBV15
cdr3_aa: CATSRDRRDLYGYTF
cdr3_nt: TGTGCCACCAGCAGAGATCGCAGGGACCTCTATGGCTACACCTTC

j_call: TRBJ2-5
clone_size: -
d_call: -
v_call: TRBV7-8
cdr3_aa: CASSSNREETQYF
cdr3_nt: TGTGCCAGCAGCTCGAACAGGGAAGAGACCCAGTACTTC

j_call: TRBJ1-5
clone_size: few
d_call: -
v_call: TRBV29-1
cdr3_aa: CSVATPDQPQHF
cdr3_nt: TGCAGCGTTGCCACGCCCGATCAGCCCCAGCATTTT

j_call: TRBJ2-1
clone_size: -
d_call: TRBD2
v_call: TRBV5-1
cdr3_aa: CAGSLPSGGANEQFF
cdr3_nt: TGCGCCGGCAGCTTGCCGAGCGGGGGGGCGAATGAGCAGTTCTTC

j_call: TRBJ2-5
clone_size: few
d_call: TRBD2
v_call: TRBV5-1
cdr3_aa: CASSPGLALETQYF
cdr3_nt: TGCGCCAGCAGCCCGGGACTAGCTTTGGAGACCCAGTACTTC

j_call: TRBJ1-6
clone_size: -
d_call: -
v_call: TRBV6-1
cdr3_aa: CASIGGGQVKNSPLHF
cdr3_nt: TGTGCCAGCATTGGGGGTGGGCAGGTGAAGAATTCACCCCTCCACTTT

j_call: TRBJ1-4
clone_size: -
d_call: -
v_call: TRBV12-3/TRBV12-4
cdr3_aa: CASSPQRSANEKLFF
cdr3_nt: TGTGCCAGCAGTCCTCAGAGGTCTGCTAATGAAAAACTGTTTTTT

j_call: TRBJ1-5
clone_size: -
d_call: -
v_call: TRBV6-6
cdr3_aa: CASSYDPNNQPQHF
cdr3_nt: TGTGCCAGCAGTTACGACCCCAACAATCAGCCCCAGCATTTT